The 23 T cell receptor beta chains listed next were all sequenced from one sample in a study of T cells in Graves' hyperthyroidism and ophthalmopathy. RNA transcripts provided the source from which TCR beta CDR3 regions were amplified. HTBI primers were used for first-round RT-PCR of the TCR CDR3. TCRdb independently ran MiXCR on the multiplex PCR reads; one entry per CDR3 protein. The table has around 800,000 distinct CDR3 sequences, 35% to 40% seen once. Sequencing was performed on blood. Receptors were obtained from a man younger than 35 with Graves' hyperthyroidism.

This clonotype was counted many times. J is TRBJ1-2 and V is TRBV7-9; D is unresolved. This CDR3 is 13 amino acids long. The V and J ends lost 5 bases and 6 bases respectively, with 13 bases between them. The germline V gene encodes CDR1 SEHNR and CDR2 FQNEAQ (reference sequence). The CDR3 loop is CASSPPRADGYTF. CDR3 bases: TGTGCCAGCAGCCCCCCCCGGGCAGATGGCTACACCTTC. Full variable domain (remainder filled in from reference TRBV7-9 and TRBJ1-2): DTGVSQNPRHKITKRGQNVTFRCDPISEHNRLYWYRQTLGQGPEFLTYFQNEAQLEKSRLLSDRFSAERPKGSFSTLEIQRTEQGDSAMYLCASSPPRADGYTFGSGTRLTVV.

CDR3 DNA sequence: TGTGCCAGCAGCGCCGCGACAGGGGGGTATGGCTACACCTTC. Translating gives CASSAATGGYGYTF. This chain joins TRBV12-3 or TRBV12-4 and TRBJ1-2, with 9 bases identical to TRBD1. The length of the CDR3 is 14 residues. J gave up 5 bases and V 6 bases, and 7 bases lay outside the gene matches.

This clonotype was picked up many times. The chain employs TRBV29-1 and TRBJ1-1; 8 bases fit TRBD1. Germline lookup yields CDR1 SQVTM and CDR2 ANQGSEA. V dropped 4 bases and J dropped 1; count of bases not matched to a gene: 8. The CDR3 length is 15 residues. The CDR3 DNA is TGCAGCGTTGTCCCTCTTGGGACAGGGAACACTGAAGCTTTCTTT. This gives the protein CSVVPLGTGNTEAFF. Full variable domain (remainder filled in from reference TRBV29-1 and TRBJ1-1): SAVISQKPSRDICQRGTSLTIQCQVDSQVTMMFWYRQQPGQSLTLIATANQGSEATYESGFVIDKFPISRPNLTFSTLTVSNMSPEDSSIYLCSVVPLGTGNTEAFFGQGTRLTVV.

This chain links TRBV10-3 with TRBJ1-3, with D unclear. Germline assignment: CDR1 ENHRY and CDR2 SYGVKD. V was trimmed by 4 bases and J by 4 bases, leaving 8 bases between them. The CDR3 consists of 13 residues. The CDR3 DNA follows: TGTGCCATCAGTGTAGGGAACGGAAACACCATATATTTT. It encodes CAISVGNGNTIYF.

CDR3 region: CASSGAGGSEAFF. The CDR3 DNA follows: TGTGCCAGCAGCGGGGCAGGGGGCTCTGAAGCTTTCTTT. The chain recombines TRBV16 with TRBJ1-1, with 8 positions matching TRBD1. Germline CDR1 and CDR2: KGHSY and FQNENV. This CDR3 comprises 13 residues. With V trimmed by 5 bases and J by 6 bases, 5 bases remained unmatched.

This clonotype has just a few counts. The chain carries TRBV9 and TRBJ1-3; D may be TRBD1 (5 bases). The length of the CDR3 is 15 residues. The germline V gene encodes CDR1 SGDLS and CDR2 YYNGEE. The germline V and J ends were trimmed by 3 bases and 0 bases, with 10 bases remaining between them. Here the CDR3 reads CASSGDGHSGNTIYF. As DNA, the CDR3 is TGTGCCAGCAGCGGGGACGGGCACTCTGGAAACACCATATATTTT. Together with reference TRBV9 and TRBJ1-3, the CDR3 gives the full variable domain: DSGVTQTPKHLITATGQRVTLRCSPRSGDLSVYWYQQSLDQGLQFLIQYYNGEERAKGNILERFSAQQFPDLHSELNLSSLELGDSALYFCASSGDGHSGNTIYFGEGSWLTVV.

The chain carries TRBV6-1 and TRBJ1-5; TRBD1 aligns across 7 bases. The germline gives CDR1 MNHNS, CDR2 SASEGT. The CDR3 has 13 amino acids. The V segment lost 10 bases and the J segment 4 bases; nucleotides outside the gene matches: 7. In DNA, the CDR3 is TGTGCCACCAGGGAACAGGGGAATCAGCCCCAGCATTTT. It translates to CATREQGNQPQHF.

CDR3 sequence (DNA): TGCAGCGTTGAAACCCGAGAAAAACTGTTTTTT. Translation: CSVETREKLFF. V is TRBV29-1 and J is TRBJ1-4, with D uncertain. V was cut by 2 bases and J by 8 bases, with 6 bases left in between. The CDR3 runs to 11 residues. The V gene's germline CDR1 is SQVTM and CDR2 ANQGSEA.

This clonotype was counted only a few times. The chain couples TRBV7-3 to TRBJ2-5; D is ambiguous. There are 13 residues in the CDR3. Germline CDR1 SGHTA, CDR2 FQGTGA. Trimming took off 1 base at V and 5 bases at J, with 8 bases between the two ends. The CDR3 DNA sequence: TGTGCCAGCAGCTTAAATTCCCGGGAGACCCAGTACTTC. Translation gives CASSLNSRETQYF.

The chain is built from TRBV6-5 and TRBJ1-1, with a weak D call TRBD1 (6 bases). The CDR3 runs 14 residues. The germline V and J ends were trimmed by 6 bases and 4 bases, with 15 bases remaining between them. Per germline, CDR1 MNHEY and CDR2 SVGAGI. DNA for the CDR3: TGTGCCAGCAGCCTCGCGAGGGGGGCCACTGAAGCTTTCTTT. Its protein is CASSLARGATEAFF.

CDR3 nucleotides: TGTGCCAGCAGCTTAGCGACTCAGGGAATGGGCAATCAGCCCCAGCATTTT. It yields the protein CASSLATQGMGNQPQHF. The genes are TRBV7-9 and TRBJ1-5, with D tentatively TRBD1 (5 bases). Germline CDR1 SEHNR, CDR2 FQNEAQ (reference sequence). V was trimmed by 0 bases and J by 2 bases, leaving 14 bases between them. The CDR3 contains 17 residues. Full variable domain (missing parts from reference TRBV7-9 and TRBJ1-5): DTGVSQNPRHKITKRGQNVTFRCDPISEHNRLYWYRQTLGQGPEFLTYFQNEAQLEKSRLLSDRFSAERPKGSFSTLEIQRTEQGDSAMYLCASSLATQGMGNQPQHFGDGTRLSIL.

CDR3 sequence (DNA): TGTGCCAGCAAGGGGGGGCGGACCCTCCACTTT. Translated, it gives CASKGGRTLHF. This chain links TRBV2 with TRBJ1-6; a weak D match, TRBD1 (6 bases). V was clipped by 7 bases and J by 14 bases, with 12 bases between them. Germline CDR1 reads SNHLY; CDR2 reads FYNNEI. This CDR3 region has 11 residues.

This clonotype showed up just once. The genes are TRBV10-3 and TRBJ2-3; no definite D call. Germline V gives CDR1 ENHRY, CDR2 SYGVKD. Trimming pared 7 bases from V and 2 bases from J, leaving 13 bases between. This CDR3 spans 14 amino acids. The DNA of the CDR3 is TGTGCCATCACTCCGGCCCAGGACACAGATACGCAGTATTTT. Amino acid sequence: CAITPAQDTDTQYF.

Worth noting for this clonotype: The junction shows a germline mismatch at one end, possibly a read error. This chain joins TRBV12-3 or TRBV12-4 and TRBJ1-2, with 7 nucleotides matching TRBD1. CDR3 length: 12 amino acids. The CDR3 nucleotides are TGTGCCAGCAGTTTAGAAGGGAGGGGGCCTTCCTTC. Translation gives CASSLEGRGPSF.

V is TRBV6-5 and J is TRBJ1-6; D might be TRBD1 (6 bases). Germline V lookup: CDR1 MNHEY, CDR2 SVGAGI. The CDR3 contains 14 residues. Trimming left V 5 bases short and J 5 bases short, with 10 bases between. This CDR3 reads CASSPQGHNSPLHF. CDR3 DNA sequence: TGTGCCAGCAGTCCCCAGGGGCATAATTCACCCCTCCACTTT.

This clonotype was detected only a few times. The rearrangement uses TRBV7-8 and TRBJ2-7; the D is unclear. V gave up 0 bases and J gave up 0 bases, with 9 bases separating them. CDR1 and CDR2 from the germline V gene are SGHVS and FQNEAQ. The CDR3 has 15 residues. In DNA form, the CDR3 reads TGTGCCAGCAGCTTAGCCCCGGAGAGCTCCTACGAGCAGTACTTC. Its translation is CASSLAPESSYEQYF.

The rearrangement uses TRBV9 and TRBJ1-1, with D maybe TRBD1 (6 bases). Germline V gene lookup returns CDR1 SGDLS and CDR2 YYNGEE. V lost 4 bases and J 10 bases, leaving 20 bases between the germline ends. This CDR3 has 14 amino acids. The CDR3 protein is CASSRHNTGSTAFF. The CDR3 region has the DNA TGTGCCAGCAGCCGACACAACACAGGGAGTACAGCTTTCTTT.

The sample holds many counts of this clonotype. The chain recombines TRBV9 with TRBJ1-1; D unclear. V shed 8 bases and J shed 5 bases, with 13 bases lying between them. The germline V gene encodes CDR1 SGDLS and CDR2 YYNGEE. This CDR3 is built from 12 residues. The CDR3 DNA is TGTGCCAGTAGTGTCGGGGAAACTGAAGCTTTCTTT. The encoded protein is CASSVGETEAFF. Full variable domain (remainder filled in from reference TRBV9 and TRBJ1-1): DSGVTQTPKHLITATGQRVTLRCSPRSGDLSVYWYQQSLDQGLQFLIQYYNGEERAKGNILERFSAQQFPDLHSELNLSSLELGDSALYFCASSVGETEAFFGQGTRLTVV.

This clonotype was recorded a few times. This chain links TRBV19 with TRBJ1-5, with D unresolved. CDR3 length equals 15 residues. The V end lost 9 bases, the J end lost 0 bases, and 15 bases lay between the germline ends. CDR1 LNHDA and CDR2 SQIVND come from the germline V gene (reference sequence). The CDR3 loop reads CASRQSGYSNQPQHF. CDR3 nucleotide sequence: TGTGCCAGCAGGCAATCAGGCTATAGCAATCAGCCCCAGCATTTT. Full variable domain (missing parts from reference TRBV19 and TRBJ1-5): DGGITQSPKYLFRKEGQNVTLSCEQNLNHDAMYWYRQDPGQGLRLIYYSQIVNDFQKGDIAEGYSVSREKKESFPLTVTSAQKNPTAFYLCASRQSGYSNQPQHFGDGTRLSIL.

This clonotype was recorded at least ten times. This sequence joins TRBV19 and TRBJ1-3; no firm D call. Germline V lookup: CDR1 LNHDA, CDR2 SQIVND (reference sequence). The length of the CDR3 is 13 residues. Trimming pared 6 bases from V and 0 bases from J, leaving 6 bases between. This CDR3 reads CASSHHSGNTIYF. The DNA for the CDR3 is TGTGCCAGTAGCCACCACTCTGGAAACACCATATATTTT.

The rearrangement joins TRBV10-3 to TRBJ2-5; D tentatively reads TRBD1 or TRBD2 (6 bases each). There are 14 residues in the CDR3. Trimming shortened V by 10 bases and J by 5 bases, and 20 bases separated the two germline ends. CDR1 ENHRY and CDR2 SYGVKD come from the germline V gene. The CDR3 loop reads CASKLGGPGETQYF. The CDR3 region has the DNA TGTGCCAGCAAACTAGGGGGGCCGGGCGAGACCCAGTACTTC.

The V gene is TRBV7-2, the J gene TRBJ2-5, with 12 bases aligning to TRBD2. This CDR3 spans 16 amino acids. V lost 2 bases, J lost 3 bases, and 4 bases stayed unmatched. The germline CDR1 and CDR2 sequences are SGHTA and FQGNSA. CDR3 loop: CASSLLLAGGKETQYF. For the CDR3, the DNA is TGTGCCAGCAGCTTATTACTAGCGGGGGGTAAAGAGACCCAGTACTTC.

The CDR3 DNA reads as TGTGCCAGCAGGGAGGGGGGACACACTGGGGCCAACGTCCTGACTTTC. Amino acids: CASREGGHTGANVLTF. The rearrangement uses TRBV7-6 and TRBJ2-6; D possibly uses TRBD1 or TRBD2 (6 bases each). This CDR3 comprises 16 residues. The V gene's germline CDR1 is SGHVS and CDR2 FNYEAQ. V shed 6 bases and J shed 2 bases, with 14 bases lying between them.